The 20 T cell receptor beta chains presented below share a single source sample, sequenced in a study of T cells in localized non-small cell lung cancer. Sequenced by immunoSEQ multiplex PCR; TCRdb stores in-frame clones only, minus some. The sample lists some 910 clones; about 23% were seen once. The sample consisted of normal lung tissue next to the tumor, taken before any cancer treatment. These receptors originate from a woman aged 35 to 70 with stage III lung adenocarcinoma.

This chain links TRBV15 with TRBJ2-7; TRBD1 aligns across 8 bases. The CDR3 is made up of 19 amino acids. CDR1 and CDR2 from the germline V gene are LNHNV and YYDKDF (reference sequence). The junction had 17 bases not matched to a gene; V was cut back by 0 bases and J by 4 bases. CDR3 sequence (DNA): TGTGCCACCAGCAGAGATCTGCCAACTGGCGCAGGGGGCAGTTACGAGCAGTACTTC. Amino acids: CATSRDLPTGAGGSYEQYF.

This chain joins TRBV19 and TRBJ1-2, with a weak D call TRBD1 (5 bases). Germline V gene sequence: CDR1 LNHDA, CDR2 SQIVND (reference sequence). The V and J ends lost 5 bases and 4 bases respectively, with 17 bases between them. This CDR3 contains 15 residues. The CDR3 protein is CASSYAGTQSYGYTF. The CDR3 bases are TGTGCCAGTAGTTATGCAGGGACCCAGTCCTATGGCTACACCTTC.

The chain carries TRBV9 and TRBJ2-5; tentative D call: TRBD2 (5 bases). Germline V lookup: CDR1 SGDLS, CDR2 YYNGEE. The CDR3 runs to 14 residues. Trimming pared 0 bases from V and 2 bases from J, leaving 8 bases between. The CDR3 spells CASSVAGLQETQYF. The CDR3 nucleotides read TGTGCCAGCAGCGTAGCGGGGTTACAAGAGACCCAGTACTTC.

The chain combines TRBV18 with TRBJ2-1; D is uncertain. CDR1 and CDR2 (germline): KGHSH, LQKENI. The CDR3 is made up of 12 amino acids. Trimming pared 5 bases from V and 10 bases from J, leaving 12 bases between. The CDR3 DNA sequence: TGTGCCAGCTCATCAGATCTTAGGGAGCAGTTCTTC. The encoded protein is CASSSDLREQFF.

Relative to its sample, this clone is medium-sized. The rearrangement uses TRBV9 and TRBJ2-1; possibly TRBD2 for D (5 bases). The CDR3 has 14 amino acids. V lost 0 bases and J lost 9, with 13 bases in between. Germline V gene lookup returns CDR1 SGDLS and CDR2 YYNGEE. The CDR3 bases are TGTGCCAGCAGCGTAGTACTAGTTGGTGGTGAGCAGTTCTTC. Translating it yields CASSVVLVGGEQFF.

CDR3 nucleotide sequence: TGTGCCACCAGTTCAGGGGGTACTACAGATACGCAGTATTTT. This codes for CATSSGGTTDTQYF. V is TRBV15 and J is TRBJ2-3, with 7 positions matching TRBD1. The CDR3 spans 14 residues. Trimming removed 6 bases from V and 3 bases from J; junction bases left unmatched: 6. From germline, CDR1 is LNHNV and CDR2 YYDKDF (reference sequence).

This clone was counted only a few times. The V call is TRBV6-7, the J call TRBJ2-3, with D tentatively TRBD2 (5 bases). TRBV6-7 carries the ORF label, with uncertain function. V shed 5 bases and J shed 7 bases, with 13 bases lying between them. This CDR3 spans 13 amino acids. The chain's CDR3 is CASSRSDGNTQYF. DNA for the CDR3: TGTGCCAGCAGTCGTTCTGACGGGAATACGCAGTATTTT.

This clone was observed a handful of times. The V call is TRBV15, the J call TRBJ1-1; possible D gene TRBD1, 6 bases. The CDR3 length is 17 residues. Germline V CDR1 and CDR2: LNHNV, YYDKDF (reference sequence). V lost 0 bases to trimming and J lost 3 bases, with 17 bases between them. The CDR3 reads CATSRDLAQGWDTEAFF. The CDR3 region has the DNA TGTGCCACCAGCAGAGACCTTGCACAGGGTTGGGACACTGAAGCTTTCTTT.

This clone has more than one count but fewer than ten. CDR3: CASSVGFLHSGNTIYF. In nucleotides, the CDR3 is TGTGCCAGCAGCGTAGGGTTCCTGCACTCTGGAAACACCATATATTTT. V and J are TRBV9 and TRBJ1-3; no definite D call. Trimming stripped 0 bases from V and 0 bases from J, with 10 bases between. This CDR3 spans 16 amino acids. Per germline, CDR1 SGDLS and CDR2 YYNGEE.

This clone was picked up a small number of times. The CDR3 is CASKGGTFEKLFF. For the CDR3, the DNA is TGTGCCAGCAAGGGGGGGACATTCGAAAAACTGTTTTTT. The rearrangement uses TRBV12-5 and TRBJ1-4; a possible D gene is TRBD1 (6 bases). The CDR3 spans 13 residues. Germline CDR1 and CDR2: LGHNT and FRNRAP.

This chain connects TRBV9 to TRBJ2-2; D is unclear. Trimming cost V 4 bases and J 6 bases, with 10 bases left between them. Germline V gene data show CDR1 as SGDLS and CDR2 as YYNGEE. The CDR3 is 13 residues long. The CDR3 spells CASSPEPAGELFF. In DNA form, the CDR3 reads TGTGCCAGCAGCCCGGAGCCCGCCGGGGAGCTGTTTTTT.

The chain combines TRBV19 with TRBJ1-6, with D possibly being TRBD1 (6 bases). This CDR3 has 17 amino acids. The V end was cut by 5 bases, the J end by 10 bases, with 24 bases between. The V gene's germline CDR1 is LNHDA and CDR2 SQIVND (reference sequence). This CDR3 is CASSHLIGGGEYSPLHF. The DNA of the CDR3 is TGTGCCAGTAGTCATCTTATAGGAGGGGGAGAATACTCACCCCTCCACTTT. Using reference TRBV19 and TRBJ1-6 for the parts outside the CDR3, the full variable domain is DGGITQSPKYLFRKEGQNVTLSCEQNLNHDAMYWYRQDPGQGLRLIYYSQIVNDFQKGDIAEGYSVSREKKESFPLTVTSAQKNPTAFYLCASSHLIGGGEYSPLHFGNGTRLTVT.

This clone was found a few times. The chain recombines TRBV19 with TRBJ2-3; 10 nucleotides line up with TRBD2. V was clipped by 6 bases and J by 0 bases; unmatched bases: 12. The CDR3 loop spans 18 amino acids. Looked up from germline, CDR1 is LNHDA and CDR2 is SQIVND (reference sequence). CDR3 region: CASRGQRLAGGSTDTQYF. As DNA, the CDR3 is TGTGCCAGTAGGGGTCAAAGGTTAGCGGGAGGAAGCACAGATACGCAGTATTTT.

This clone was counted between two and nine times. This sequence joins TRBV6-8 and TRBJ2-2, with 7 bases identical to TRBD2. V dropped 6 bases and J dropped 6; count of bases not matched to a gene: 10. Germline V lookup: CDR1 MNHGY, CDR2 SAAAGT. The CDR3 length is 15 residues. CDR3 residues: CASSPLLAGAGELFF. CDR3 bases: TGTGCCAGCAGCCCCCTCTTGGCGGGGGCCGGGGAGCTGTTTTTT.

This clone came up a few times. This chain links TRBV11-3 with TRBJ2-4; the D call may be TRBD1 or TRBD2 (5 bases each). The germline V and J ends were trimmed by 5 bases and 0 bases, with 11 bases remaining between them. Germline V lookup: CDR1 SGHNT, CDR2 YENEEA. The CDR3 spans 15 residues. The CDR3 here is CASSEGDLAKNIQYF. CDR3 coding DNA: TGTGCCAGCAGCGAAGGGGACCTAGCCAAAAACATTCAGTACTTC.

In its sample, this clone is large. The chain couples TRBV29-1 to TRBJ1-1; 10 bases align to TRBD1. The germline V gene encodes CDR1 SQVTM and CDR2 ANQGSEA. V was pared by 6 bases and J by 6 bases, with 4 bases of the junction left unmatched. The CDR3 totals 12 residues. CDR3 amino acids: CSVDRGLAEAFF. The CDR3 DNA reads TGCAGCGTCGACAGGGGGCTGGCTGAAGCTTTCTTT.

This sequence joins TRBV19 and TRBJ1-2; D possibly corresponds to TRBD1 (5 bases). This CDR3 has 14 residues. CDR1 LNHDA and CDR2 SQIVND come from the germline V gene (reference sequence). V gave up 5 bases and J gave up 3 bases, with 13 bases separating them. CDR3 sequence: CASSRPDSHYGYTF. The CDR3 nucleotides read TGTGCCAGTAGTCGTCCCGACAGTCACTATGGCTACACCTTC.

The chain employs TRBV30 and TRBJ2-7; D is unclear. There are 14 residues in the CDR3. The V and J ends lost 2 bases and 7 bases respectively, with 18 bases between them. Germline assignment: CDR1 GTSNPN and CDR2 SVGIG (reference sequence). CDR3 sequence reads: CAWSIGRPVGEQYF. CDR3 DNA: TGTGCCTGGAGTATTGGCCGACCTGTGGGGGAGCAGTACTTC.

The CDR3 loop is CAISESGGGQETQYF. In DNA, the CDR3 is TGTGCCATCAGTGAGTCAGGTGGCGGGCAAGAGACCCAGTACTTC. The gene calls are TRBV10-3 and TRBJ2-5; TRBD2 might be the D (5 bases). The CDR3 contains 15 residues. Looked up from germline, CDR1 is ENHRY and CDR2 is SYGVKD. V lost 0 bases and J lost 2, with 10 bases in between.

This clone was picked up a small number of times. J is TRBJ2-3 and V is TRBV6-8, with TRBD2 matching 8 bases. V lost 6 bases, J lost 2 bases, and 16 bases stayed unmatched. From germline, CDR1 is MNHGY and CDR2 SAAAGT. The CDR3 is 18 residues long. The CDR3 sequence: CASSKDSASGFLTDTQYF. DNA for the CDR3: TGTGCCAGCAGCAAGGACAGCGCTAGCGGGTTCCTCACAGATACGCAGTATTTT.